Following are 4 T cell receptor beta chains from one sample sequenced in a study of shared clonotypes between healthy human individuals. Sequenced by immunoSEQ multiplex PCR; TCRdb stores in-frame clones only, minus some. The data show about 2,100,000 clones, roughly 91% seen once. The naive CD8 population came from CD45RO-negative cells selected for CCR7, without terminally differentiated effector memory CD45RA+ cells. Sequencing was done on a sample of naive CD8+ T cells from PBMCs. The receptors derive from a man between 18 and 29 years old in good health. Some clones in this sample may be carry-over from other donors' samples.

V is TRBV27 and J is TRBJ2-1; D tentatively reads TRBD1 or TRBD2 (5 bases each). Germline lookup yields CDR1 MNHEY and CDR2 SMNVEV (reference sequence). V lost 5 bases and J lost 2, with 10 bases in between. The CDR3 loop spans 14 amino acids. The CDR3 protein is CASSDGTAYNEQFF. CDR3 nucleotide sequence: TGTGCCAGCAGTGACGGGACCGCCTACAATGAGCAGTTCTTC.

The V call is TRBV7-9, the J call TRBJ2-1, with D possibly TRBD1 on 6 matching bases. Trimming left V 4 bases short and J 3 bases short, with 10 bases between. CDR3 length: 14 amino acids. The germline CDR1 and CDR2 sequences are SEHNR and FQNEAQ (reference sequence). CDR3 amino acids: CASSSGQSYNEQFF. As DNA, the CDR3 is TGTGCCAGCAGCTCCGGACAGAGCTACAATGAGCAGTTCTTC.

The chain combines TRBV5-8 with TRBJ1-5; D is unresolved. Germline CDR1 reads SGHTS; CDR2 reads YDEGEE. CDR3 length: 15 amino acids. With 0 bases removed from V and 1 base from J, the gap between germline ends came to 8 bases. The CDR3 protein is CASSLVILSNQPQHF. CDR3 nucleotide sequence: TGTGCCAGCAGCTTGGTAATCCTCAGCAATCAGCCCCAGCATTTT. Combining the CDR3 with reference TRBV5-8 and TRBJ1-5 gives the whole variable domain EAGVTQSPTHLIKTRGQQATLRCSPISGHTSVYWYQQALGLGLQFLLWYDEGEERNRGNFPPRFSGRQFPNYSSELNVNALELEDSALYLCASSLVILSNQPQHFGDGTRLSIL.

The chain has TRBV7-2 and TRBJ2-1, with D possibly TRBD2 on 6 matching bases. The germline V and J ends were trimmed by 7 bases and 2 bases, with 15 bases remaining between them. The CDR3 runs 15 residues. The germline CDR1 and CDR2 sequences are SGHTA and FQGNSA. The CDR3 nucleotides are TGTGCCAGCATGTTGGGTGCGGGGACCTACAATGAGCAGTTCTTC. It specifies CASMLGAGTYNEQFF.